Each of the 21 T cell receptor beta chains below was sequenced from the same sample in a study of blood T cell repertoires in COVID-19. TCRdb keeps only in-frame clones here, not all; method: immunoSEQ multiplex PCR. The profile shows 45,000 to 60,000 clones, under 95% of them singletons. Sample: peripheral blood. These receptors originate from a man aged 70 or older with active COVID-19.

This clone is a singleton in its sample. The chain combines TRBV4-1 with TRBJ2-2; 12 nucleotides match TRBD1. The J segment lost 7 bases and the V segment lost 2 bases, leaving 8 bases of the junction unmatched. Germline CDR1 MGHRA, CDR2 YSYEKL. This CDR3 has 17 amino acids. The DNA for the CDR3 is TGCGCCAGCAGCCAATTCCGGGACAGGGGGCGCGGCGGGGAGCTGTTTTTT. Translating it yields CASSQFRDRGRGGELFF.

The V call is TRBV19, the J call TRBJ1-5; the match to TRBD1 covers 8 bases. Unmatched junction bases numbered 7, after V lost 4 bases and J lost 2 bases. The CDR3 has 16 residues. In germline, CDR1 is LNHDA, CDR2 SQIVND (reference sequence). CDR3 nucleotide sequence: TGTGCCAGTAGTAATTCAGGGGGCGCCGGCAATCAGCCCCAGCATTTT. This sequence encodes CASSNSGGAGNQPQHF. The full variable domain, rest sourced from reference TRBV19 and TRBJ1-5, is DGGITQSPKYLFRKEGQNVTLSCEQNLNHDAMYWYRQDPGQGLRLIYYSQIVNDFQKGDIAEGYSVSREKKESFPLTVTSAQKNPTAFYLCASSNSGGAGNQPQHFGDGTRLSIL.

The genes are TRBV3-1 (or the pseudogene TRBV3-2) and TRBJ1-5; the D gene is possibly TRBD1 (6 bases). The CDR3 length is 15 residues. V lost 2 bases and J 7 bases, leaving 15 bases between the germline ends. The germline gives CDR1 LGHDT, CDR2 YNNKEL (reference sequence). CDR3 bases: TGTGCCAGCAGCCAATCTTGGTCAGGGGAACAGCCCCAGCATTTT. This encodes CASSQSWSGEQPQHF.

The J gene is TRBJ2-7, the V gene TRBV18, with 8 bases fitting TRBD1. This CDR3 contains 14 residues. V gave up 3 bases and J gave up 6 bases; unmatched junction bases: 7. Germline V CDR1 and CDR2: KGHSH, LQKENI. The CDR3 nucleotides read TGTGCCAGCTCACCTCAGGGGGCCAAGGCCGAGCAGTACTTC. Its protein product is CASSPQGAKAEQYF.

This clone was picked up one time. The chain links TRBV7-2 to TRBJ1-1, with D tentatively TRBD1 (6 bases). Germline V gives CDR1 SGHTA, CDR2 FQGNSA. V was cut by 2 bases and J by 5 bases, with 12 bases left in between. CDR3 length equals 14 residues. The CDR3 region has the DNA TGTGCCAGCAGCTTATATCGCCAGGGGACTGAAGCTTTCTTT. Its translation is CASSLYRQGTEAFF.

This sequence joins TRBV24-1 and TRBJ2-7, with 8 nucleotides matching TRBD1. CDR3 length equals 13 residues. Germline V gene data show CDR1 as KGHDR and CDR2 as SFDVKD. J was trimmed by 4 bases and V by 6 bases; bases with no gene match: 4. CDR3 DNA sequence: TGTGCCACCAGTCAGGGGGCAGGGTACGAGCAGTACTTC. Protein: CATSQGAGYEQYF.

The V gene is TRBV5-6, the J gene TRBJ1-5, with 12 nucleotides matching TRBD1. Trimming at V came to 4 bases and at J to 6 bases, leaving 8 bases not matched to a gene. This CDR3 is built from 16 residues. Germline CDR1 reads SGHDT; CDR2 reads YYEEEE. CDR3 bases: TGTGCCAGCAGCGTCCGGGACAGGGGGCGTTTTCAGCCCCAGCATTTT. Encoded protein: CASSVRDRGRFQPQHF.

This clone was found once. The rearrangement joins TRBV5-8 to TRBJ1-2; D ambiguous. Between the trimmed V and J ends, which lost 1 base and 8 bases, there was a span of 18 bases. The CDR3 runs 15 residues. Germline V gives CDR1 SGHTS, CDR2 YDEGEE. CDR3 DNA: TGTGCCAGCAGCTTGAAGCAGGCTAAAAGCTGGGGCTACACCTTC. This sequence encodes CASSLKQAKSWGYTF. The variable domain in full, completed from reference TRBV5-8 and TRBJ1-2, reads EAGVTQSPTHLIKTRGQQATLRCSPISGHTSVYWYQQALGLGLQFLLWYDEGEERNRGNFPPRFSGRQFPNYSSELNVNALELEDSALYLCASSLKQAKSWGYTFGSGTRLTVV.

The CDR3 protein is CASSLGTANTGELFF. The CDR3 nucleotides are TGTGCCAGCAGCTTAGGGACAGCGAACACCGGGGAGCTGTTTTTT. The chain couples TRBV7-9 to TRBJ2-2, with D tentatively TRBD1 (6 bases). Trimming took off 1 base at V and 0 bases at J, with 6 bases between the two ends. Germline V gene sequence: CDR1 SEHNR, CDR2 FQNEAQ (reference sequence). The CDR3 is 15 amino acids.

The chain has TRBV18 and TRBJ1-1; no definite D call. CDR1 is KGHSH and CDR2 is LQKENI in the germline V gene. The length of the CDR3 is 15 residues. V was trimmed by 3 bases and J by 4 bases, leaving 15 bases between them. The CDR3 DNA is TGTGCCAGCTCACCCGGTGAGGCTACGGGCACTGAAGCTTTCTTT. Its protein product is CASSPGEATGTEAFF.

The CDR3 DNA follows: TGTGCCAGCAGTACGGCCCGGAGGGGGCTGTCGTCCGAGCAGTACTTC. Translated: CASSTARRGLSSEQYF. The chain couples TRBV27 to TRBJ2-7; a possible D gene is TRBD1 (7 bases). CDR1 and CDR2 (germline): MNHEY, SMNVEV (reference sequence). V was clipped by 5 bases and J by 6 bases, with 23 bases between them. The CDR3 length is 16 residues.

The chain is built from TRBV5-5 and TRBJ2-2, with D possibly matching TRBD1 (6 bases). The CDR3 spans 13 residues. The germline V gene encodes CDR1 SGHKS and CDR2 YYEKEE (reference sequence). V was trimmed by 2 bases and J by 5 bases, leaving 7 bases between them. In DNA form, the CDR3 reads TGTGCCAGCAGCTTAGGGGGTACCGGGGAGCTGTTTTTT. This translates into CASSLGGTGELFF.

The genes are TRBV3-1 (or the pseudogene TRBV3-2) and TRBJ2-3; 7 bases agree with TRBD2. The CDR3 is 18 residues long. Trimming at V came to 0 bases and at J to 7 bases, leaving 16 bases not matched to a gene. Germline V lookup: CDR1 LGHDT, CDR2 YNNKEL (reference sequence). CDR3 sequence reads: CASSQESGALLGSHTQYF. CDR3 in DNA: TGTGCCAGCAGCCAAGAAAGCGGGGCTCTGTTGGGAAGCCATACGCAGTATTTT.

The table lists this clone with a few counts. The rearrangement joins TRBV11-2 to TRBJ1-2, with D uncertain. CDR3 length equals 15 residues. Germline CDR1 and CDR2: SGHAT and FQNNGV. V was shortened by 1 base and J by 2 bases, with 11 bases between the two germline ends. For the CDR3, the DNA is TGTGCCAGCAGCTTAGTCCGTATAGCAAACTATGGCTACACCTTC. Translating it yields CASSLVRIANYGYTF.

This chain joins TRBV30 and TRBJ2-7, with 8 bases lining up with TRBD1. Germline trimming cut 6 bases from V and 2 bases from J; bases unmatched to any gene: 6. CDR3 size: 13 residues. The germline CDR1 and CDR2 sequences are GTSNPN and SVGIG (reference sequence). The CDR3 here is CACLRGLTYEQYF. The DNA for the CDR3 is TGTGCCTGCCTCAGGGGGCTAACCTACGAGCAGTACTTC.

The rearrangement joins TRBV7-9 to TRBJ1-1; no reliable D call. Germline V lookup: CDR1 SEHNR, CDR2 FQNEAQ (reference sequence). Trimming took 2 bases from V and 6 from J, leaving 10 bases between them. This CDR3 is built from 13 residues. The CDR3 bases are TGTGCCAGCAGCTTATCCAATCGGGCTGAAGCTTTCTTT. Its protein is CASSLSNRAEAFF.

The gene calls are TRBV7-9 and TRBJ2-7; D may be TRBD1 (5 bases). The CDR3 is 12 residues long. Deletions cut 6 bases from V and 1 base from J, with 7 bases between. Germline CDR1 is SEHNR and CDR2 is FQNEAQ (reference sequence). Written as DNA, the CDR3 is TGTGCCAGCAGTCACAGGTCCTACGAGCAGTACTTC. Translated: CASSHRSYEQYF.

V usage is TRBV3-1 (or the pseudogene TRBV3-2) and J usage is TRBJ2-3; D is perhaps TRBD1 (6 bases). Germline loops: CDR1 LGHDT, CDR2 YNNKEL (reference sequence). The CDR3 sequence is 17 residues long. Trimming removed 0 bases at V and 0 bases at J, with 13 bases between. The CDR3 loop is CASSQEFRGHSTDTQYF. For the CDR3, the DNA is TGTGCCAGCAGCCAAGAGTTCAGGGGTCATAGCACAGATACGCAGTATTTT.

V usage is TRBV6-7 and J usage is TRBJ2-7; maybe TRBD1 (6 bases). TRBV6-7 is an ORF, with its function uncertain. The CDR3 sequence is 14 residues long. Trimming removed 11 bases at V and 2 bases at J, with 19 bases between. The CDR3 here is CALFIGQYTYEQYF. Written as DNA, the CDR3 is TGTGCCCTGTTTATCGGACAGTACACCTACGAGCAGTACTTC.

V and J are TRBV7-9 and TRBJ2-3, with D perhaps TRBD1 (5 bases). Trimming removed 5 bases at V and 2 bases at J, with 11 bases between. Germline CDR1 and CDR2: SEHNR and FQNEAQ (reference sequence). This CDR3 has 14 residues. CDR3 nucleotides: TGTGCCAGCAGCCTACAGGCATCCACAGATACGCAGTATTTT. Its translation: CASSLQASTDTQYF.

This chain links TRBV10-1 with TRBJ2-7, with 8 bases fitting TRBD2. Germline values: CDR1 WNHNN, CDR2 SYGVQD (reference sequence). CDR3 length: 15 amino acids. The ends lost 3 bases at V and 2 bases at J; junction bases unmatched: 6. Here the CDR3 reads CASSEERGITYEQYF. CDR3 DNA: TGCGCCAGCAGTGAAGAGCGGGGGATCACCTACGAGCAGTACTTC.